A selection of T cell receptor beta chains follows, all from one sample in a study of T cells in Graves' hyperthyroidism and ophthalmopathy. TCRdb analysed the multiplex PCR reads with MiXCR anew, one entry per CDR3 protein. The sample contains roughly 500,000 distinct CDR3 sequences, roughly a quarter of which appear only once. Sequenced: blood. The source is a woman in her twenties or thirties with Graves' ophthalmopathy. The CDR3 runs from the conserved cysteine through the conserved F or W. Fields, in order: D gene, clone size, J gene, V gene, CDR3 protein, CDR3 DNA. D genes are given only for firm matches. The size field is filled for only some rows; it gives once, few, many or a size class.

d_gene: TRBD1; abundance: .; j_gene: TRBJ1-2; v_gene: TRBV12-3/TRBV12-4; CDR3aa: CASGTVNFNYGYTF; CDR3nt: TGTGCCAGCGGGACAGTCAATTTTAACTATGGCTACACCTTC
d_gene: .; abundance: .; j_gene: TRBJ1-5; v_gene: TRBV30; CDR3aa: CAWSVPGTAGRPQHF; CDR3nt: TGTGCCTGGAGTGTACCCGGGACTGCGGGGCGACCCCAGCATTTT
d_gene: TRBD1; abundance: .; j_gene: TRBJ1-5; v_gene: TRBV30; CDR3aa: CAWSRTGGNQPQHF; CDR3nt: TGTGCCTGGAGTCGGACAGGGGGCAATCAGCCCCAGCATTTT
d_gene: .; abundance: many; j_gene: TRBJ1-1; v_gene: TRBV12-3/TRBV12-4; CDR3aa: CASSLIFSSENTEAFF; CDR3nt: TGTGCCAGCAGTTTAATTTTCTCGTCGGAGAACACTGAAGCTTTCTTT
d_gene: .; abundance: many; j_gene: TRBJ1-1; v_gene: TRBV20-1; CDR3aa: CSASVGNTEAFF; CDR3nt: TGCAGTGCTAGTGTGGGGAACACTGAAGCTTTCTTT
d_gene: .; abundance: many; j_gene: TRBJ1-1; v_gene: TRBV2; CDR3aa: CASSHQGTEAFF; CDR3nt: TGTGCCAGCAGTCACCAAGGGACAGAAGCTTTCTTT
d_gene: .; abundance: .; j_gene: TRBJ1-6; v_gene: TRBV27; CDR3aa: CASSSPLFGANPNSPLHF; CDR3nt: TGTGCCAGCAGTTCCCCTCTCTTCGGAGCGAACCCTAATTCACCCCTCCACTTT
d_gene: .; abundance: few; j_gene: TRBJ2-7; v_gene: TRBV13; CDR3aa: CASSLEARAGEQYF; CDR3nt: TGTGCCAGCAGCTTAGAAGCCAGGGCCGGCGAGCAGTACTTC
d_gene: .; abundance: few; j_gene: TRBJ2-6; v_gene: TRBV11-2; CDR3aa: CASSQGPGAGANVLTF; CDR3nt: TGTGCCAGCAGCCAAGGTCCAGGGGCTGGGGCCAACGTCCTGACTTTC
d_gene: TRBD2; abundance: .; j_gene: TRBJ2-5; v_gene: TRBV12-3/TRBV12-4; CDR3aa: CASSRGGVGQETQYF; CDR3nt: TGTGCCAGCAGTCGTGGGGGGGTTGGACAAGAGACCCAGTACTTC
d_gene: TRBD1; abundance: .; j_gene: TRBJ1-1; v_gene: TRBV6-1; CDR3aa: CASRDSDRVAFF; CDR3nt: TGTGCCAGCAGGGATTCAGACAGGGTAGCTTTCTTT
d_gene: TRBD1; abundance: few; j_gene: TRBJ1-2; v_gene: TRBV29-1; CDR3aa: CSVEGQGGSNYGYTF; CDR3nt: TGCAGCGTTGAAGGACAGGGGGGTTCGAACTATGGCTACACCTTC
d_gene: TRBD1; abundance: .; j_gene: TRBJ2-5; v_gene: TRBV19; CDR3aa: CASSEKTGYRETQYF; CDR3nt: TGTGCCAGTAGCGAGAAGACAGGGTATAGAGAGACCCAGTACTTC
d_gene: .; abundance: few; j_gene: TRBJ2-5; v_gene: TRBV3-1; CDR3aa: CASSQVVGGWDF; CDR3nt: TGTGCCAGCAGCCAAGTGGTAGGGGGATGGGACTTC
d_gene: .; abundance: .; j_gene: TRBJ1-1; v_gene: TRBV28; CDR3aa: CASSHSSTEAFF; CDR3nt: TGTGCCAGCAGTCACAGTTCCACTGAAGCTTTCTTT
d_gene: .; abundance: many; j_gene: TRBJ2-5; v_gene: TRBV7-9; CDR3aa: CASSTTGLKETQYF; CDR3nt: TGTGCCAGCAGCACTACAGGGCTTAAAGAGACCCAGTACTTC
d_gene: .; abundance: few; j_gene: TRBJ2-5; v_gene: TRBV29-1; CDR3aa: CSVETGKEKETQYF; CDR3nt: TGCAGCGTTGAAACAGGGAAGGAAAAAGAGACCCAGTACTTC
d_gene: TRBD2; abundance: .; j_gene: TRBJ2-7; v_gene: TRBV29-1; CDR3aa: CSVLAGGLYEQYF; CDR3nt: TGCAGCGTACTAGCGGGAGGGCTCTACGAGCAGTACTTC
d_gene: .; abundance: many; j_gene: TRBJ1-3; v_gene: TRBV5-1; CDR3aa: CASSLAAGTGNTIYF; CDR3nt: TGTGCCAGCAGCTTAGCAGCAGGGACAGGAAACACCATATATTTT
d_gene: .; abundance: many; j_gene: TRBJ2-7; v_gene: TRBV6-2/TRBV6-3; CDR3aa: CASSYLVQSYEQYF; CDR3nt: TGTGCCAGCAGTTACCTCGTACAGAGCTACGAGCAGTACTTC
d_gene: .; abundance: many; j_gene: TRBJ1-1; v_gene: TRBV29-1; CDR3aa: CSVERSGGKMMNTEAFF; CDR3nt: TGCAGCGTTGAACGTTCGGGAGGTAAAATGATGAACACTGAAGCTTTCTTT
d_gene: .; abundance: few; j_gene: TRBJ1-2; v_gene: TRBV11-2; CDR3aa: CASSLSYGSNGYTF; CDR3nt: TGTGCCAGCAGCCTAAGTTACGGGAGCAATGGCTACACCTTC
d_gene: .; abundance: .; j_gene: TRBJ2-5; v_gene: TRBV20-1; CDR3aa: CSATSPDIQRETQYF; CDR3nt: TGCAGTGCAACCTCACCGGACATCCAGAGAGAGACCCAGTACTTC
d_gene: .; abundance: many; j_gene: TRBJ1-5; v_gene: TRBV28; CDR3aa: CASSLQGYGNQPQHF; CDR3nt: TGTGCCAGCAGTTTACAGGGTTATGGCAATCAGCCCCAGCATTTT
d_gene: .; abundance: many; j_gene: TRBJ1-1; v_gene: TRBV10-1; CDR3aa: CASSEGVDTEAFF; CDR3nt: TGCGCCAGCAGTGAGGGGGTTGACACTGAAGCTTTCTTT
d_gene: .; abundance: .; j_gene: TRBJ2-5; v_gene: TRBV5-1; CDR3aa: CASSVLALQETQYF; CDR3nt: TGCGCCAGCAGCGTACTAGCCCTCCAAGAGACCCAGTACTTC
d_gene: TRBD2; abundance: many; j_gene: TRBJ2-7; v_gene: TRBV5-1; CDR3aa: CASTTGGSEQYF; CDR3nt: TGCGCCAGCACAACGGGAGGGAGCGAGCAGTACTTC
d_gene: .; abundance: few; j_gene: TRBJ1-1; v_gene: TRBV6-2/TRBV6-3; CDR3aa: CASRNPRGEVWFLNTEAFF; CDR3nt: TGTGCCAGCAGAAATCCTAGGGGGGAAGTTTGGTTCCTGAACACTGAAGCTTTCTTT
d_gene: .; abundance: .; j_gene: TRBJ1-1; v_gene: TRBV5-1; CDR3aa: CASSLQGQGGTEAFF; CDR3nt: TGCGCCAGCAGCTTGCAGGGACAAGGCGGGACTGAAGCTTTCTTT
d_gene: TRBD1; abundance: .; j_gene: TRBJ1-2; v_gene: TRBV6-1; CDR3aa: CASSDSQGGRGYTF; CDR3nt: TGTGCCAGCAGTGATAGTCAGGGGGGAAGGGGCTACACCTTC
d_gene: .; abundance: many; j_gene: TRBJ2-7; v_gene: TRBV27; CDR3aa: CASRPDSGTYEQYF; CDR3nt: TGTGCCAGCAGACCGGACAGCGGTACCTACGAGCAGTACTTC
d_gene: .; abundance: few; j_gene: TRBJ2-2; v_gene: TRBV15; CDR3aa: CATSREKNTGELFF; CDR3nt: TGTGCCACCAGCAGAGAAAAAAACACCGGGGAGCTGTTTTTT
d_gene: .; abundance: .; j_gene: TRBJ1-1; v_gene: TRBV29-1; CDR3aa: CSAMNTEAFF; CDR3nt: TGCAGCGCCATGAACACTGAAGCTTTCTTT
d_gene: TRBD1; abundance: many; j_gene: TRBJ2-4; v_gene: TRBV5-1; CDR3aa: CASSLHRQGAKNIQYF; CDR3nt: TGCGCCAGCAGCTTACACCGACAGGGGGCCAAAAACATTCAGTACTTC
d_gene: .; abundance: .; j_gene: TRBJ1-5; v_gene: TRBV6-1; CDR3aa: CASTPTGSNQPQHF; CDR3nt: TGTGCCAGCACCCCTACAGGGTCTAATCAGCCCCAGCATTTT
d_gene: TRBD1; abundance: many; j_gene: TRBJ1-5; v_gene: TRBV20-1; CDR3aa: CSAWDRGAQPQHF; CDR3nt: TGCAGTGCATGGGACAGGGGGGCTCAGCCCCAGCATTTT